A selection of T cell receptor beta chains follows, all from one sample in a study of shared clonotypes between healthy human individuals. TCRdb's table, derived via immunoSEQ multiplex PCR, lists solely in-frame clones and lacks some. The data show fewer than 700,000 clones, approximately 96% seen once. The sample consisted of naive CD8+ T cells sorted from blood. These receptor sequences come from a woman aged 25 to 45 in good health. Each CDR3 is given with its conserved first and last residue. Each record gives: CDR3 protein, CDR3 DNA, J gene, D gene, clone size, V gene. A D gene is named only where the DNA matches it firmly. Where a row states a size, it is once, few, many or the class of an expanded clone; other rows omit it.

CASSQAGTGIYEQYF TGCGCCAGCAGCCAAGCGGGGACAGGGATCTACGAGCAGTACTTC TRBJ2-7 TRBD1 - TRBV4-1
CASSLNLAAYNEQFF TGTGCCAGCAGCTTAAACCTAGCGGCCTACAATGAGCAGTTCTTC TRBJ2-1 TRBD2 - TRBV13
CASSGSSGSSYNEQFF TGTGCCAGCAGCGGATCTAGCGGCAGCTCCTACAATGAGCAGTTCTTC TRBJ2-1 TRBD2 - TRBV7-6
CASSETQRLFDYGYTF TGTGCCAGCAGTGAAACTCAAAGGTTATTTGACTATGGCTACACCTTC TRBJ1-2 - - TRBV27
CASSTGLALRTDTQYF TGTGCCAGCAGTACCGGACTAGCGTTACGCACAGATACGCAGTATTTT TRBJ2-3 TRBD2 - TRBV27
CASSLGAGVPYEQYF TGTGCCAGCAGCTTAGGTGCGGGAGTTCCCTACGAGCAGTACTTC TRBJ2-7 TRBD2 - TRBV11-2
CASSLWENNEQFF TGTGCCAGCAGTTTATGGGAGAACAATGAGCAGTTCTTC TRBJ2-1 - - TRBV28
CASHQDREGRQPQHF TGTGCCAGCCACCAGGACAGGGAAGGGCGGCAGCCCCAGCATTTT TRBJ1-5 TRBD1 - TRBV19
CATSRDGLLHPNEQYF TGTGCCACCAGCAGAGATGGACTTCTTCACCCCAACGAGCAGTACTTC TRBJ2-7 - - TRBV15
CASSLSVDSTDTQYF TGTGCCAGCAGTTTATCAGTGGATAGCACAGATACGCAGTATTTT TRBJ2-3 - - TRBV28
CASSFGQFGSYEQYF TGTGCCAGCAGTTTTGGCCAGTTCGGCTCCTACGAGCAGTACTTC TRBJ2-7 - - TRBV28
CASSLHRRGGAEASPYEQYF TGTGCCAGCAGTTTACATCGCCGGGGGGGGGCGGAGGCTAGCCCCTACGAGCAGTACTTC TRBJ2-7 TRBD2 - TRBV27
CASSRTSGGGETQYF TGCGCCAGCAGTCGGACTAGCGGAGGGGGGGAGACCCAGTACTTC TRBJ2-5 TRBD2 - TRBV4-1
CASSSDLAGLWNEQFF TGTGCCAGCAGTTCTGATCTAGCGGGCCTTTGGAATGAGCAGTTCTTC TRBJ2-1 TRBD2 - TRBV27
CASSTGSDYGYTF TGTGCCAGCAGCACAGGGTCGGACTATGGCTACACCTTC TRBJ1-2 - once TRBV5-6
CASSRMSGTHEQYF TGTGCCAGCAGCCGAATGAGCGGGACCCACGAGCAGTACTTC TRBJ2-7 TRBD2 - TRBV5-6
CASSEYRLASSNYGYTF TGTGCCAGCAGTGAATACCGGCTGGCCTCCTCTAACTATGGCTACACCTTC TRBJ1-2 - - TRBV6-1
CASSRWAYTEAFF TGTGCCAGTAGTAGGTGGGCCTACACTGAAGCTTTCTTT TRBJ1-1 - once TRBV19
CAIRQANTGELFF TGTGCCATCCGACAGGCGAACACCGGGGAGCTGTTTTTT TRBJ2-2 - - TRBV6-5
CASRQAANAYEQYF TGTGCCAGCAGGCAAGCTGCCAACGCCTACGAGCAGTACTTC TRBJ2-7 - - TRBV5-8
CASSEGLAEYEQYF TGTGCCAGCAGCGAGGGACTAGCGGAGTACGAGCAGTACTTC TRBJ2-7 TRBD2 - TRBV9
CASSLARAGVDYEQYF TGTGCCAGCAGCTTGGCACGGGCGGGGGTAGATTACGAGCAGTACTTC TRBJ2-7 TRBD2 - TRBV5-6
CASSESGGGGRAYEQYF TGTGCCAGCAGTGAATCCGGGGGCGGCGGGAGGGCCTACGAGCAGTACTTC TRBJ2-7 TRBD2 - TRBV2
CASSFDNQPQHF TGTGCCAGCAGCTTCGACAACCAGCCCCAGCATTTT TRBJ1-5 - - TRBV7-8
CSVQSGLPYNEQFF TGCAGCGTGCAATCCGGACTTCCCTACAATGAGCAGTTCTTC TRBJ2-1 - - TRBV29-1
CASSILGRDQETQYF TGTGCCAGTAGTATACTCGGCAGAGACCAAGAGACCCAGTACTTC TRBJ2-5 - - TRBV19
CASTGLAGYNEQFF TGTGCCAGTACCGGACTAGCGGGGTACAATGAGCAGTTCTTC TRBJ2-1 TRBD2 - TRBV19
CASSQESFARREGTEAFF TGCGCCAGCAGCCAAGAATCGTTTGCGCGTAGGGAGGGTACTGAAGCTTTCTTT TRBJ1-1 - - TRBV4-1
CASSLSPGQAVTTEAFF TGTGCCAGCAGCTTATCCCCGGGACAGGCTGTCACCACTGAAGCTTTCTTT TRBJ1-1 TRBD1 - TRBV7-9
CASSQVLGQFEQYF TGCGCCAGCAGCCAAGTACTAGGACAGTTTGAGCAGTACTTC TRBJ2-5 - once TRBV4-1
CASSLIGNEQFF TGTGCCAGCAGTTTAATCGGCAATGAGCAGTTCTTC TRBJ2-1 - - TRBV28
CASSAGLGSYEQYF TGTGCCAGCAGTGCCGGACTAGGGTCCTACGAGCAGTACTTC TRBJ2-7 TRBD2 - TRBV27
CASSPRGPINEQFF TGTGCCAGCAGTCCACGCGGACCCATCAATGAGCAGTTCTTC TRBJ2-1 - - TRBV27
CSVEGQDTGELFF TGCAGCGTTGAAGGACAGGACACCGGGGAGCTGTTTTTT TRBJ2-2 - - TRBV29-1
CASRRTGIKTNEKLFF TGTGCCAGCAGACGGACAGGGATTAAAACTAATGAAAAACTGTTTTTT TRBJ1-4 TRBD1 - TRBV28
CASSLFHRGTGNTIYF TGTGCCAGCAGTTTATTTCACAGGGGCACTGGAAACACCATATATTTT TRBJ1-3 TRBD1 once TRBV28
CTSSQPGHLYEQYF TGCACCAGCAGCCAACCGGGACACCTCTACGAGCAGTACTTC TRBJ2-7 - - TRBV1
CASSLELGTSYEQYF TGTGCCAGCAGCTTAGAACTGGGGACCTCCTACGAGCAGTACTTC TRBJ2-7 - - TRBV7-6
CASSGPLGHPNEQYF TGTGCCAGCAGTGGGCCTCTGGGGCACCCAAACGAGCAGTACTTC TRBJ2-7 - - TRBV25-1
CASSYADGGPDTQYF TGTGCCAGCAGTTACGCGGACGGTGGACCAGATACGCAGTATTTT TRBJ2-3 - once TRBV6-5
CASSQDLPSTDTQYF TGCGCCAGCAGCCAAGATCTTCCAAGCACAGATACGCAGTATTTT TRBJ2-3 - - TRBV4-1
CASSSSFEGTAYEQYF TGTGCCAGCAGTTCGAGTTTTGAAGGGACAGCATACGAGCAGTACTTC TRBJ2-7 TRBD1 - TRBV28
CASKGGDPQYYEQYF TGTGCCAGCAAAGGGGGCGACCCCCAATACTACGAGCAGTACTTC TRBJ2-7 TRBD1 once TRBV2
CASSAQVSGGYEQYF TGTGCCAGCAGTGCCCAAGTTTCGGGGGGCTACGAGCAGTACTTC TRBJ2-7 TRBD2 - TRBV2
CASSVTSTYEQYF TGTGCCAGCAGTGTGACTAGCACCTACGAGCAGTACTTC TRBJ2-7 TRBD2 - TRBV27
CASSSDHWGADTQYF TGTGCCAGCAGCTCGGATCATTGGGGAGCAGATACGCAGTATTTT TRBJ2-3 - - TRBV13
CALDTGTEMGNEQFF TGTGCCTTGGATACAGGGACGGAGATGGGCAATGAGCAGTTCTTC TRBJ2-1 - - TRBV30
CATSSVSGANVLTF TGTGCCACCAGCTCCGTCTCTGGGGCCAACGTCCTGACTTTC TRBJ2-6 - once TRBV15